The clone carrying this TCR beta chain has at least ten counts. What it binds is unknown. This sample's TCRbeta library carried unique molecular identifier barcodes. TCRdb redid the calling of the PCR reads with MiXCR, one entry per CDR3 protein. This sample yields approximately 230,000 distinct CDR3 sequences, of which more than 20% are seen a single time; 4.8% belongs to the top ten. The data are from a study of T-cell reconstitution after alpha-beta-depleted transplantation in children. Whole-study results and caveats: Expanded graft clones, several hundred of them, were reportedly the source of alpha-beta T cells about two months after transplant. After one year, T-cell counts and TCRbeta diversity mostly came from new T cells. Some patients' high day-60 TCRbeta diversity was traced to surviving recipient T cells and thymic progenitors.

V lost 3 bases and J lost 1, with 12 bases in between. CDR1 SQVTM and CDR2 ANQGSEA come from the germline V gene. The CDR3 totals 14 residues. The specimen was PBMCs, mostly from graft donor cells, collected 360 days after TCRalphabeta/CD19-depleted stem cell transplant. V usage is TRBV29-1 and J usage is TRBJ1-1; possible D gene TRBD1, 6 bases. The receptor was isolated from a female patient between 2 and 15 years old who had a stem cell transplant for congenital amegakaryocytic thrombocytopenia, so the T cells may come from the graft donor. CDR3 nucleotides: TGCAGCGTTGAGTCCCCGACAGGGAACACTGAAGCTTTCTTT. Its protein is CSVESPTGNTEAFF.